The 31 T cell receptor beta chains below all came from one sample that was sequenced in a study of blood T cells in healthy people across ages. Through a sample-barcoded 5' primer and a J-beta primer mix, a second PCR was run for roughly 7 to 11 cycles. MiXCR, applied by TCRdb to the 5' RACE reads, yields one record per CDR3 protein. In the table there are 700,000 or so distinct CDR3 sequences, around a fifth of which are singletons. Sequenced: blood. Source of these receptors: a man between 65 and 85 years old in good health.

V and J are TRBV10-3 and TRBJ2-1, with unresolved D. The ends were cut back, 0 bases at V and 9 bases at J, with 9 bases in the middle. Germline V CDR1 and CDR2: ENHRY, SYGVKD. The CDR3 is made up of 13 amino acids. CDR3 sequence reads: CAISESARVEQFF. DNA for the CDR3: TGTGCCATCAGTGAGTCGGCAAGGGTTGAGCAGTTCTTC.

The chain couples TRBV7-9 to TRBJ2-5, with 10 nucleotides matching TRBD1. This CDR3 has 16 amino acids. The junction had 8 bases not matched to a gene; V was cut back by 3 bases and J by 4 bases. Per the germline V gene, CDR1 is SEHNR and CDR2 is FQNEAQ (reference sequence). The CDR3 DNA is TGTGCCAGCAGCTTGCCTGACAGGGGGCGGGGAGAGACCCAGTACTTC. Translating gives CASSLPDRGRGETQYF.

This clonotype was counted only a few times. CDR3 coding DNA: TGTGCCAGCAGCCGCCACCCCGGGGTCACCGGTGAAAAACTGTTTTTT. Encoded protein: CASSRHPGVTGEKLFF. V usage is TRBV28 and J usage is TRBJ1-4; D is unclear. Germline CDR1 is MDHEN and CDR2 is SYDVKM. Trimming shortened V by 6 bases and J by 7 bases, and 21 bases separated the two germline ends. The CDR3 spans 16 residues.

Only a few counts were recorded for this clonotype. The junction differs from germline at one of its ends, possibly a read error. V is TRBV18 and J is TRBJ2-2; D unclear. Germline V gene lookup returns CDR1 KGHSH and CDR2 LQKENI. This CDR3 has 15 amino acids. The CDR3 sequence is CASSPPVDGVRELFF. CDR3 bases: TGTGCCAGCTCCCCACCGGTGGATGGGGTCCGGGAGCTGTTTTTT.

The sample holds a few counts of this clonotype. The chain combines TRBV12-3 or TRBV12-4 with TRBJ1-5; a possible D gene is TRBD1 (6 bases). With 9 bases removed from V and 3 bases from J, the gap between germline ends came to 18 bases. CDR3 length: 15 amino acids. The CDR3 is CASTPRWGPNQPQHF. The DNA for the CDR3 is TGTGCCAGTACTCCTCGTTGGGGGCCCAATCAGCCCCAGCATTTT.

The gene calls are TRBV12-3 or TRBV12-4 and TRBJ1-3; the D gene is possibly TRBD1 (6 bases). V lost 7 bases and J 3 bases, leaving 25 bases between the germline ends. This CDR3 has 18 amino acids. The CDR3 DNA reads TGTGCCAGCACCGCCCTAGGGGGTATCGTCGCCCGTGGAAACACCATATATTTT. It translates to CASTALGGIVARGNTIYF.

The V call is TRBV5-1, the J call TRBJ1-1, with D tentatively TRBD1 (6 bases). From germline, CDR1 is SGHRS and CDR2 YFSETQ. The CDR3 sequence is 13 residues long. V was cut by 0 bases and J by 3 bases, with 6 bases left in between. In DNA form, the CDR3 reads TGCGCCAGCAGCTTGGGGGGGCACACTGAAGCTTTCTTT. Protein: CASSLGGHTEAFF.

This clonotype has more than one count but fewer than ten. At one of its ends the junction is not consistent with the germline gene, which may arise from a read error. The chain employs TRBV30 and TRBJ1-5; possible D gene TRBD1, 6 bases. The CDR3 is 14 amino acids. Germline CDR1 reads GTSNPN; CDR2 reads SVGIG (reference sequence). CDR3 amino acids: CARSVGGREQPQHF. Here the CDR3 DNA reads TGTGCCCGGAGTGTCGGGGGGCGCGAACAGCCCCAGCATTTT.

This clonotype was counted only a few times. The CDR3 DNA sequence: TGCAGTGCTAGAGCCTTCCGACTAGCGGGGGGCCTCCGGGTCACAGATACGCAGTATTTT. Translated: CSARAFRLAGGLRVTDTQYF. This chain uses TRBV20-1 with TRBJ2-3; 13 bases map to TRBD2. Germline loops: CDR1 DFQATT, CDR2 SNEGSKA (reference sequence). The CDR3 is 20 residues long. With 1 base clipped from V and 2 bases from J, the junction kept 15 bases outside the gene matches.

With respect to this clonotype: Mismatch with germline at one junction end may stem from a read error. The CDR3 loop is CARSLDPSPNQPQHF. CDR3 DNA sequence: TGTGCCAGGAGCTTAGATCCCAGCCCCAATCAGCCCCAGCATTTT. The chain links TRBV11-2 to TRBJ1-5; D not certain. The length of the CDR3 is 15 residues. Per germline, CDR1 SGHAT and CDR2 FQNNGV.

This clonotype was recorded a few times. The chain uses TRBV20-1 and TRBJ1-5, with 8 bases lining up with TRBD1. Germline assignment: CDR1 DFQATT and CDR2 SNEGSKA (reference sequence). CDR3 length equals 15 residues. The V and J ends lost 5 bases and 4 bases, in that order; junction bases with no gene match: 10. In nucleotides, the CDR3 is TGCAGTGCTTTAAACGACAGGGGAGGAAATCAGCCCCAGCATTTT. Its protein product is CSALNDRGGNQPQHF.

In the case of this clonotype: A much more abundant neighbour one base away suggests this may be a read error. The chain joins TRBV30 to TRBJ1-5; D is undetermined. Germline values: CDR1 GTSNPN, CDR2 SVGIG (reference sequence). This CDR3 region has 13 residues. Trimming removed 0 bases from V and 0 bases from J, with 3 bases in between. The CDR3 protein is CAWSVSSNQPQHF. The CDR3 DNA follows: TGTGCCTGGAGTGTAAGTAGCAATCAGCCCCAGCATTTT.

In this sample, this clonotype turned up a few times. CDR3 nucleotide sequence: TGCAGTGGACGACAGGTACAGGGGGCCTCTTCACCCCTCCACTTT. Its protein is CSGRQVQGASSPLHF. The chain carries TRBV20-1 and TRBJ1-6; 9 positions match TRBD1. After removal of 7 bases from V and 9 bases from J, the junction contained 13 bases not matched to a gene. The CDR3 is made up of 15 amino acids. The V gene's germline CDR1 is DFQATT and CDR2 SNEGSKA (reference sequence).

This clonotype was observed a handful of times. V gene TRBV12-3 or TRBV12-4 combines with J gene TRBJ1-6; D is uncertain. V lost 6 bases and J 4 bases, leaving 16 bases between the germline ends. CDR3 length: 16 amino acids. The CDR3 loop reads CASSIGPMEYNSPLHF. DNA for the CDR3: TGTGCCAGCAGCATAGGACCTATGGAGTATAATTCACCCCTCCACTTT.

Here the CDR3 reads CASSPQGEYGYTF. The CDR3 bases are TGTGCCAGCTCACCACAAGGAGAATATGGCTACACCTTC. V usage is TRBV18 and J usage is TRBJ1-2; D is unresolved. The germline CDR1 and CDR2 sequences are KGHSH and LQKENI. This CDR3 comprises 13 residues. Trimming left V 1 base short and J 5 bases short, with 8 bases between.

The rearrangement uses TRBV20-1 and TRBJ2-3, with D perhaps TRBD1 (5 bases). V gave up 0 bases and J gave up 0 bases, with 16 bases separating them. Germline V lookup: CDR1 DFQATT, CDR2 SNEGSKA (reference sequence). The CDR3 has 17 residues. This CDR3 is CSARDTRQTISTDTQYF. The CDR3 DNA reads as TGCAGTGCTAGAGATACAAGACAGACCATTAGCACAGATACGCAGTATTTT.

This clonotype appeared many times. The V call is TRBV18, the J call TRBJ2-1, with 9 nucleotides matching TRBD2. The CDR3 runs 15 residues. Germline CDR1 reads KGHSH; CDR2 reads LQKENI. J lost 7 bases, V lost 1 base, and 5 bases had no gene match. Here the CDR3 reads CASSPRSGRGNEQFF. The CDR3, as DNA: TGTGCCAGCTCACCACGTAGCGGGAGAGGTAATGAGCAGTTCTTC. Together with reference TRBV18 and TRBJ2-1, the CDR3 gives the full variable domain: NAGVMQNPRHLVRRRGQEARLRCSPMKGHSHVYWYRQLPEEGLKFMVYLQKENIIDESGMPKERFSAEFPKEGPSILRIQQVVRGDSAAYFCASSPRSGRGNEQFFGPGTRLTVL.

The rearrangement joins TRBV28 to TRBJ1-2; 9 bases are a match to TRBD1. The CDR3 is 16 amino acids. Germline values: CDR1 MDHEN, CDR2 SYDVKM. Trimming at V came to 6 bases and at J to 4 bases, leaving 12 bases not matched to a gene. The CDR3 region is CASSPNLGTGSYGYTF. DNA for the CDR3: TGTGCCAGCAGCCCTAATTTGGGGACAGGGAGCTATGGCTACACCTTC.

The chain recombines TRBV20-1 with TRBJ2-2; the match to TRBD1 covers 11 bases. V lost 6 bases to trimming and J lost 3 bases; unmatched junction nucleotides: 9. Germline V gene data show CDR1 as DFQATT and CDR2 as SNEGSKA (reference sequence). The CDR3 is 16 amino acids. DNA for the CDR3: TGCAGTGCGAGTGTAGGGGACAGGGGGGACACCGGGGAGCTGTTTTTT. Its translation is CSASVGDRGDTGELFF.

The sample holds a few counts of this clonotype. The rearrangement uses TRBV10-3 and TRBJ2-1, with TRBD2 as a possible D gene (5 bases). The CDR3 is 16 amino acids. Trimming removed 4 bases from V and 0 bases from J, with 13 bases in between. In germline, CDR1 is ENHRY, CDR2 SYGVKD. As DNA, the CDR3 is TGTGCCATCAGTGCAAGCGGTATAAGCTCCTACAATGAGCAGTTCTTC. Residues: CAISASGISSYNEQFF.

The chain couples TRBV2 to TRBJ2-2; TRBD1 aligns across 12 bases. The CDR3 runs 15 residues. Germline CDR1 reads SNHLY; CDR2 reads FYNNEI. Trimming removed 6 bases from V and 4 bases from J; junction bases left unmatched: 3. The CDR3 sequence: CASRGQGAVTGELFF. For the CDR3, the DNA is TGTGCCAGCAGGGGACAGGGGGCGGTCACCGGGGAGCTGTTTTTT.

CDR3 loop: CASTWYTEAFF. DNA for the CDR3: TGTGCCTCCACCTGGTACACTGAAGCTTTCTTT. This chain links TRBV11-2 with TRBJ1-1; D is undetermined. Germline V gene data show CDR1 as SGHAT and CDR2 as FQNNGV. The CDR3 covers 11 residues. The V and J ends lost 11 bases and 3 bases respectively, with 10 bases between them.

This chain links TRBV29-1 with TRBJ2-1; TRBD2 agrees at 11 bases. The germline gives CDR1 SQVTM, CDR2 ANQGSEA. V trimming: 5 bases; J trimming: 8 bases; junction bases outside the gene matches: 23. The CDR3 extends over 19 amino acids. The CDR3 here is CSVIFEGRRGPGLADEQFF. The CDR3 nucleotides read TGCAGCGTTATCTTTGAAGGACGTAGAGGACCGGGACTAGCGGATGAGCAGTTCTTC.

V is TRBV30 and J is TRBJ2-1, with TRBD2 matching 10 bases. The CDR3 has 14 amino acids. V lost 5 bases and J lost 2; bases outside the gene matches: 3. Germline CDR1 and CDR2: GTSNPN and SVGIG (reference sequence). CDR3 residues: CAWDSGRTYNEQFF. The CDR3 DNA reads TGTGCCTGGGATAGCGGGAGGACCTACAATGAGCAGTTCTTC.

The chain has TRBV5-1 and TRBJ2-1; 7 bases map to TRBD1. Per germline, CDR1 SGHRS and CDR2 YFSETQ. The CDR3 covers 13 residues. Trimming at V came to 3 bases and at J to 7 bases, leaving 4 bases not matched to a gene. The CDR3 nucleotides are TGCGCCAGCAGCTCGGGGACAGCAAATGAGCAGTTCTTC. Translating it yields CASSSGTANEQFF. Using reference TRBV5-1 and TRBJ2-1 for the parts outside the CDR3, the full variable domain is KAGVTQTPRYLIKTRGQQVTLSCSPISGHRSVSWYQQTPGQGLQFLFEYFSETQRNKGNFPGRFSGRQFSNSRSEMNVSTLELGDSALYLCASSSGTANEQFFGPGTRLTVL.

The chain couples TRBV28 to TRBJ1-1; D remains ambiguous. This CDR3 has 11 amino acids. The V end was cut by 5 bases, the J end by 6 bases, with 7 bases between. Germline V gene data show CDR1 as MDHEN and CDR2 as SYDVKM. DNA of the CDR3: TGTGCCAGCAGTCTCATGGCTGAAGCTTTCTTT. It specifies CASSLMAEAFF.

This chain links TRBV7-3 with TRBJ2-2; D is perhaps TRBD1 or TRBD2 (5 bases each). The CDR3 loop spans 15 amino acids. The germline gives CDR1 SGHTA, CDR2 FQGTGA. The V end was cut by 1 base, the J end by 4 bases, with 10 bases between. CDR3 bases: TGTGCCAGCAGCTTAAATGGGGGAGTCACCGGGGAGCTGTTTTTT. It encodes CASSLNGGVTGELFF.

This sequence joins TRBV13 and TRBJ2-1; D gene uncertain. V was cut by 6 bases and J by 0 bases, with 9 bases left in between. This CDR3 has 14 amino acids. Germline V gives CDR1 PRHDT, CDR2 FYEKMQ (reference sequence). The CDR3 sequence is CASSGLSSYNEQFF. DNA for the CDR3: TGTGCCAGCAGTGGGCTGAGCTCCTACAATGAGCAGTTCTTC.

This clonotype was counted between two and nine times. The chain uses TRBV5-5 and TRBJ2-2; D might be TRBD1 (6 bases). Per germline, CDR1 SGHKS and CDR2 YYEKEE (reference sequence). The CDR3 consists of 15 residues. The V end was cut by 4 bases, the J end by 7 bases, with 17 bases between. This CDR3 is CASSNAGTKGGELFF. The CDR3 DNA reads TGTGCCAGCAGCAACGCCGGGACAAAGGGCGGGGAGCTGTTTTTT. Full variable domain (outside the CDR3, taken from reference TRBV5-5 and TRBJ2-2): DAGVTQSPTHLIKTRGQQVTLRCSPISGHKSVSWYQQVLGQGPQFIFQYYEKEERGRGNFPDRFSARQFPNYSSELNVNALLLGDSALYLCASSNAGTKGGELFFGEGSRLTVL.

There are a few counts of this clonotype. This chain joins TRBV7-9 and TRBJ2-1; possible D gene TRBD2, 5 bases. Germline V gives CDR1 SEHNR, CDR2 FQNEAQ (reference sequence). The V end lost 8 bases, the J end lost 8 bases, and 10 bases lay between the germline ends. The CDR3 runs to 11 residues. The CDR3 DNA is TGTGCCAGCGGGAGTTCGGATGAGCAGTTCTTC. This gives the protein CASGSSDEQFF.

This clonotype was seen a handful of times. This rearrangement joins TRBV5-1 to TRBJ2-1; 7 bases line up with TRBD2. The CDR3 extends over 14 amino acids. Germline assignment: CDR1 SGHRS and CDR2 YFSETQ. Trimming cost V 6 bases and J 7 bases; bases outside gene matches: 10. The CDR3 here is CASTNWTRSNEQFF. The CDR3 bases are TGCGCCAGCACCAACTGGACTAGGTCGAATGAGCAGTTCTTC.